This entry features one TCR beta chain sequence. Its antigen is not known. This sample stems from a study of cytomegalovirus exposure and HLA in healthy donors. Germline V gene lookup returns CDR1 KGHSH and CDR2 LQKENI. This CDR3 is built from 14 residues. Deletions cut 4 bases from V and 1 base from J, with 10 bases between. PCR primers comprised 60 Vbeta and 13 Jbeta primers. The protocol was immunoSEQ multiplex PCR, while the TCRdb copy is restricted to in-frame clones and leaves out a portion. The sample holds around 190,000 clones, over 75% seen once. Findings and caveats of the study: Most TCR sequences proved rare, with some public TCRs found in many donors. It was taken for granted in presence/absence analyses that sequencing depth across donors was roughly uniform. A later analysis showed that HLA-associated TCR beta chains had undergone more clonal expansion than equally common others. Overall, about 160 TCR beta chains were annotated as cytomegalovirus-associated.

The TCR was taken from a man in his 60s in good health and CMV-seronegative. This rearrangement joins TRBV18 to TRBJ2-5; perhaps TRBD2 as D (5 bases). Specimen: PBMCs. CDR3 amino acids: CASSRSAVQETQYF. DNA of the CDR3: TGTGCCAGCTCACGTTCAGCGGTCCAAGAGACCCAGTACTTC.